This record covers a single TCR beta chain. Its antigen is not identified. Produced via immunoSEQ multiplex PCR; TCRdb's table is partial and in-frame only. The table has about 97,000 clones, about 90% seen once; the top ten hold about 15%. The data originate from a study of T cell responses to AZD1222 COVID-19 vaccine. Looking at the study overall: Second doses were pooled across both intervals (about 4 or about 12 weeks). Study-level findings and limits: At study baseline, merely five or six AZD1222 recipients were seropositive. Compared with day 0, the breadth and depth of the Spike-specific TCR repertoire rose significantly after two doses of AZD1222.

V was cut by 6 bases and J by 8 bases, with 13 bases left in between. CDR3 length equals 13 residues. The chain recombines TRBV12-3 or TRBV12-4 with TRBJ2-2; D uncertain. The origin of this receptor is an adult in good health. The sequences come from peripheral blood, collected on day 0 of AZD1222 vaccination. This chain's CDR3 is CASSQSGRGELFF. As DNA, the CDR3 is TGTGCCAGCAGCCAAAGTGGAAGGGGGGAGCTGTTTTTT.